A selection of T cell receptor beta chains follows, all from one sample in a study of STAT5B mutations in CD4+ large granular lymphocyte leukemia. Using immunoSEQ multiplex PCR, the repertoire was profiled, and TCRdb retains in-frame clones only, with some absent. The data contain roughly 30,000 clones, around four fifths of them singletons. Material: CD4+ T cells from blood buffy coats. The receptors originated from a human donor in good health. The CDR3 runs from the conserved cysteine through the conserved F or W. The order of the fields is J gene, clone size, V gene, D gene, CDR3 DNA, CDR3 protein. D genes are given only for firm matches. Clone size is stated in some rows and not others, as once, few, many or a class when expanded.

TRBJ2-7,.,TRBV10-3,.,TGTGCCATCAGTGAAGTTGAGGGCTCCTACGAGCAGTACTTC,CAISEVEGSYEQYF
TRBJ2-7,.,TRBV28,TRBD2,TGTGCCAGCAGTCTGACTAGCGGGAGGGTGTACTTC,CASSLTSGRVYF
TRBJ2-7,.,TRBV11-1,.,TGTGCCAGCAGCCCGTCCTGGAACGAGCAGTACTTC,CASSPSWNEQYF
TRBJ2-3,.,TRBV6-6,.,TGTGCCAGCAGTTACTCGACAAATACGCAGTATTTT,CASSYSTNTQYF
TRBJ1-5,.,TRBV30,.,TGTGCCTGGAGTGCGGGTATCAATCAGCCCCAGCATTTT,CAWSAGINQPQHF
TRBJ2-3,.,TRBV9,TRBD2,TGTGCCAGCAGCAACCGACTAGCGGGGGGACCAGATACGCAGTATTTT,CASSNRLAGGPDTQYF
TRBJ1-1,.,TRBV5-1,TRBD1,TGCGCCAGTGGACAGGGCTGGGGAACTGAAGCTTTCTTT,CASGQGWGTEAFF
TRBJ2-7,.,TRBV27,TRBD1,TGTGCCAGCAGTGGGACCGGGACAGGGGACTACGAGCAGTACTTC,CASSGTGTGDYEQYF
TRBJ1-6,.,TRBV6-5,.,TGTGCCAGCAGAACCGGGTCCCCTAATTCACCCCTCCACTTT,CASRTGSPNSPLHF
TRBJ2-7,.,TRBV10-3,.,TGTGCCATCAGTGAGTTCGCAGGGAGCTCCTACGAGCAGTACTTC,CAISEFAGSSYEQYF
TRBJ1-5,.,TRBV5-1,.,TGCGCCAGCAGCTTGGTGGCAGGGAGCAATCAGCCCCAGCATTTT,CASSLVAGSNQPQHF
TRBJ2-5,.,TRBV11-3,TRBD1,TGTGCCAGCATCCAGGACAGGGGGCGGTGTGTGGAGACCCAGTACTTC,CASIQDRGRCVETQYF
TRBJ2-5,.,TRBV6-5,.,TGTGCCAGCAGTAGGACCAGGAGGGGAGAGCAGTACTTC,CASSRTRRGEQYF
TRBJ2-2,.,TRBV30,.,TGTGCCTGCGGAGGGGGAACCGGGGAGCTGTTTTTT,CACGGGTGELFF
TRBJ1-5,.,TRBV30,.,TGTGCCTGGAGTGTTGTGGGAAATCAGCCCCAGCATTTT,CAWSVVGNQPQHF
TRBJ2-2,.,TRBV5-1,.,TGCGCCAGCAGCTTGGTGGACAGTTCCACCGGGGAGCTGTTTTTT,CASSLVDSSTGELFF
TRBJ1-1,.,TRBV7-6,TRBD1,TGTGCCAGCAGCTCGAGGACAGGGGGCAACACTGAAGCTTTCTTT,CASSSRTGGNTEAFF
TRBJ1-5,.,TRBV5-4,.,TGTGCCAGCAGCTTCGGGGGGCGAAGCAATCAGCCCCAGCATTTT,CASSFGGRSNQPQHF
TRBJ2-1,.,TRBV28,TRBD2,TGTGCCAGCAGACCCCAGGGAGGGCCCTCCTACAATGAGCAGTTCTTC,CASRPQGGPSYNEQFF
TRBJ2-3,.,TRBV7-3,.,TGTGCCAGCAGCCCCACCGGGGGCGCCACCACAGATACGCAGTATTTT,CASSPTGGATTDTQYF
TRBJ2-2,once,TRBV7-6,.,TGTGCCAGCAGCTTTCCGGGCGCCGGGGAGCTGTTTTTT,CASSFPGAGELFF
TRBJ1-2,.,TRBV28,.,TGTGCCAGCAGTCCCCACGGCAGGGAGGGCTACACCTTC,CASSPHGREGYTF
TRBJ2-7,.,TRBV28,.,TGTGCCAGCAGTCTCGACAGTCTGCGGGAGCAGTACTTC,CASSLDSLREQYF
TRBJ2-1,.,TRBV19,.,TGTGCCAGTAGTACAAGGAATGAGCAGTTCTTC,CASSTRNEQFF
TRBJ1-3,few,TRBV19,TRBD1,TGTGCCACGAATGGGGACAGGGACACCATATATTTT,CATNGDRDTIYF
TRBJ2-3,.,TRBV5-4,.,TGTGCCAGCAGCTTCAGGGGCACAGATACGCAGTATTTT,CASSFRGTDTQYF
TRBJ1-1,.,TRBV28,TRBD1,TGTGCCAGCTGTCCGGGACAGGCGCACACTGAAGCTTTCTTT,CASCPGQAHTEAFF
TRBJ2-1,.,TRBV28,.,TGTGCCAGCAGTTTCACGGCAGGCCCGAAATATGAGCAGTTCTTC,CASSFTAGPKYEQFF
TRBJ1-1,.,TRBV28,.,TGTGTCACAAGCCGGGGTCAGAACACTGAAGCTTTCTTT,CVTSRGQNTEAFF
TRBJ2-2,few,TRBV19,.,TGTGCCAGTAGTCACGGGACAAGGGGCACCGGGGAGCTGTTTTTT,CASSHGTRGTGELFF
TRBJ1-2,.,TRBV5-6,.,TGTGCCAGCAGCCGCGCCCCATATGGCTACACCTTC,CASSRAPYGYTF
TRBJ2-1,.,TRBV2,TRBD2,TGTGCCAGCAGTGCTAGCGGAGGTGGAGATGAGCAGTTCTTC,CASSASGGGDEQFF
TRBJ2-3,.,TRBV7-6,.,TGTGCCAGCAGCTTAAGGAACAGCGCGACCACAGATACGCAGTATTTT,CASSLRNSATTDTQYF
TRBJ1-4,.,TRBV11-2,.,TGTGCCAGCAGCCTGGTTAGGGTGGGAGAAAAACTGTTTTTT,CASSLVRVGEKLFF
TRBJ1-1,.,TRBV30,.,TGTGCCTGGGGAGGCCCAGGCAGAGCTTTCTTT,CAWGGPGRAFF
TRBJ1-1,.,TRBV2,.,TGTGCCAGCAAGCAGGGGCTCACTGAAGCTTTCTTT,CASKQGLTEAFF
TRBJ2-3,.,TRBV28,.,TGTGCCAGCAGCCCGCACTCTAGCACAGATACGCAGTATTTT,CASSPHSSTDTQYF
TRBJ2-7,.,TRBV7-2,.,TGTGCCAGCAGCTTAGGTGTCAGGGCGGGATACGAGCAGTACTTC,CASSLGVRAGYEQYF